Below, 32 T cell receptor beta chains from the same sample are listed, as sequenced in a study of blood T cell repertoires in COVID-19. Method: immunoSEQ multiplex PCR; TCRdb's copy keeps in-frame clones and lacks some. This table has 230,000 or so clones, more than 80% appearing once. Sequenced: PBMCs or T cells enriched from blood (not recorded which). These receptors were collected from a woman aged 40 to 50 with acute COVID-19.

The rearrangement uses TRBV28 and TRBJ1-2; 8 nucleotides align to TRBD1. Germline V lookup: CDR1 MDHEN, CDR2 SYDVKM. The CDR3 consists of 15 residues. V shed 10 bases and J 4 bases; nucleotides not matched to a gene: 14. The CDR3 DNA reads TGTGCCACCAGATGGGCGGGACAGGCCTTCTATGGCTACACCTTC. This gives the protein CATRWAGQAFYGYTF.

The chain couples TRBV18 to TRBJ1-6; TRBD1 matches at 8 bases. The germline gives CDR1 KGHSH, CDR2 LQKENI. The length of the CDR3 is 15 residues. The V segment lost 4 bases and the J segment 8 bases; nucleotides outside the gene matches: 7. CDR3 in amino acids: CASSRDRGRDSPLHF. DNA of the CDR3: TGTGCCAGCTCACGCGACAGGGGACGAGATTCACCCCTCCACTTT.

The chain has TRBV3-1 (or the pseudogene TRBV3-2) and TRBJ1-1; D is uncertain. The CDR3 has 13 residues. The germline V gene encodes CDR1 LGHDT and CDR2 YNNKEL (reference sequence). V was shortened by 0 bases and J by 8 bases, with 10 bases between the two germline ends. CDR3 amino acids: CASSQDVAAEAFF. The CDR3, as DNA: TGTGCCAGCAGCCAAGATGTAGCGGCCGAAGCTTTCTTT.

The V gene is TRBV27, the J gene TRBJ1-2; D possibly corresponds to TRBD1 (6 bases). The germline V and J ends were trimmed by 6 bases and 3 bases, with 20 bases remaining between them. The CDR3 is 16 amino acids. Germline CDR1 and CDR2: MNHEY and SMNVEV (reference sequence). CDR3 sequence reads: CASRMLESRGDYGYTF. As DNA, the CDR3 is TGTGCCAGCAGAATGCTCGAGTCCAGGGGAGACTATGGCTACACCTTC.

The V and J genes are TRBV9 and TRBJ2-2; 10 bases map to TRBD2. Germline loops: CDR1 SGDLS, CDR2 YYNGEE. The CDR3 sequence is 18 residues long. V shed 1 base, J shed 5 bases, and the junction held 11 bases outside the gene matches. DNA for the CDR3: TGTGCCAGCAGCGTAAGATTAGCGGGGGGCCCGGGTACCGGGGAGCTGTTTTTT. Translation gives CASSVRLAGGPGTGELFF.

The chain joins TRBV18 to TRBJ1-1; possible D gene TRBD1, 6 bases. CDR3 length: 18 amino acids. Germline lookup yields CDR1 KGHSH and CDR2 LQKENI. Trimming took off 3 bases at V and 2 bases at J, with 22 bases between the two ends. As DNA, the CDR3 is TGTGCCAGCTCACCCGAGGCCCGGCAGGGGCCGCTAAACACTGAAGCTTTCTTT. It specifies CASSPEARQGPLNTEAFF.

This clone was detected only once. This chain links TRBV18 with TRBJ1-2; 8 positions agree with TRBD1. After removal of 0 bases from V and 5 bases from J, the junction contained 11 bases not matched to a gene. This CDR3 is built from 17 residues. CDR1 is KGHSH, CDR2 LQKENI, per germline. The CDR3 loop reads CASSPPTTGVVGYGYTF. As DNA, the CDR3 is TGTGCCAGCTCACCACCCACGACAGGGGTTGTAGGGTATGGCTACACCTTC.

This chain links TRBV2 with TRBJ2-1; 8 bases align to TRBD2. The V and J ends lost 2 bases and 0 bases, in that order; junction bases with no gene match: 6. The CDR3 covers 17 residues. The germline gives CDR1 SNHLY, CDR2 FYNNEI. Written as DNA, the CDR3 is TGTGCCAGCAGTGAAACGGGACTAGGGAGCTCCTACAATGAGCAGTTCTTC. As protein: CASSETGLGSSYNEQFF.

The genes are TRBV5-5 and TRBJ1-2; D is possibly TRBD1 (6 bases). V gave up 1 base and J gave up 4 bases, with 14 bases separating them. This CDR3 is built from 15 residues. Germline loops: CDR1 SGHKS, CDR2 YYEKEE (reference sequence). The CDR3 is CASSLSTTGTYGYTF. The CDR3 DNA sequence: TGTGCCAGCAGCTTGTCTACAACAGGGACCTATGGCTACACCTTC.

The CDR3 loop is CASSAGQGRAEAFF. In DNA, the CDR3 is TGTGCCAGCAGTGCCGGACAGGGGAGGGCTGAAGCTTTCTTT. The chain joins TRBV2 to TRBJ1-1; 9 nucleotides agree with TRBD1. This CDR3 has 14 residues. The ends lost 4 bases at V and 6 bases at J; junction bases unmatched: 6. The germline gives CDR1 SNHLY, CDR2 FYNNEI.

The J gene is TRBJ1-1, the V gene TRBV13; D is ambiguous. The CDR3 covers 15 residues. V dropped 5 bases and J dropped 1 base, with 14 bases sitting between them. Germline-derived CDR1 and CDR2 are PRHDT and FYEKMQ (reference sequence). The CDR3 nucleotides read TGTGCCAGCAGCCCTCGGGGAGTCGGGAACACTGAAGCTTTCTTT. Translation gives CASSPRGVGNTEAFF.

The J gene is TRBJ1-1, the V gene TRBV5-4; no firm D call. The germline gives CDR1 SGHNT, CDR2 YYREEE (reference sequence). CDR3 length: 13 residues. The V end was cut by 4 bases, the J end by 8 bases, with 15 bases between. CDR3 sequence: CASSPPGGREAFF. As DNA, the CDR3 is TGTGCCAGCAGCCCACCGGGTGGAAGGGAAGCTTTCTTT. Together with reference TRBV5-4 and TRBJ1-1, the CDR3 gives the full variable domain: ETGVTQSPTHLIKTRGQQVTLRCSSQSGHNTVSWYQQALGQGPQFIFQYYREEENGRGNFPPRFSGLQFPNYSSELNVNALELDDSALYLCASSPPGGREAFFGQGTRLTVV.

The chain links TRBV27 to TRBJ1-2; no clear D gene. The germline CDR1 and CDR2 sequences are MNHEY and SMNVEV (reference sequence). Trimming stripped 5 bases from V and 6 bases from J, with 16 bases between. The CDR3 covers 14 residues. The CDR3 coding sequence is TGTGCCAGCAGTCCTTCGTGGGGAGTACATGGCTACACCTTC. Translating it yields CASSPSWGVHGYTF.

The rearrangement joins TRBV7-9 to TRBJ1-1, with D unresolved. V gave up 8 bases and J gave up 5 bases, with 15 bases separating them. Germline values: CDR1 SEHNR, CDR2 FQNEAQ (reference sequence). CDR3 size: 13 residues. For the CDR3, the DNA is TGTGCCAGCTCCCCCCGATCGGGAACTGAAGCTTTCTTT. It translates to CASSPRSGTEAFF.

V and J are TRBV6-2 or TRBV6-3 and TRBJ2-7, with D possibly TRBD1 on 6 matching bases. CDR3 length equals 12 residues. Per germline, CDR1 MNHEY and CDR2 SVGEGT. V shed 0 bases and J shed 12 bases, with 12 bases lying between them. The CDR3: CASSYSGARAYF. The DNA of the CDR3 is TGTGCCAGCAGTTACTCGGGGGCTAGGGCGTACTTC.

This clone was seen just once. The J gene is TRBJ2-5, the V gene TRBV18; the match to TRBD2 covers 11 bases. CDR1 KGHSH and CDR2 LQKENI come from the germline V gene. With 1 base clipped from V and 0 bases from J, the junction kept 7 bases outside the gene matches. The CDR3 runs 18 residues. The CDR3 DNA reads TGTGCCAGCTCACCACTTATGACTAGCGGGGCGTACCAAGAGACCCAGTACTTC. It codes for CASSPLMTSGAYQETQYF.

The V call is TRBV5-6, the J call TRBJ2-7, with D maybe TRBD1 (6 bases). Trimming removed 0 bases at V and 2 bases at J, with 6 bases between. The CDR3 sequence is 13 residues long. CDR1 is SGHDT and CDR2 is YYEEEE in the germline V gene. CDR3 DNA sequence: TGTGCCAGCAGCTTGGAGGGGGCCTACGAGCAGTACGTC. This gives the protein CASSLEGAYEQYV.

There are a few counts of this clone. The chain combines TRBV20-1 with TRBJ2-1, with TRBD1 identical over 11 bases. The length of the CDR3 is 15 residues. Germline V CDR1 and CDR2: DFQATT, SNEGSKA (reference sequence). With V trimmed by 3 bases and J by 1 base, 2 bases remained unmatched. This chain's CDR3 is CSASRDRGSYNEQFF. CDR3 coding DNA: TGCAGTGCTAGTCGGGACAGGGGGTCCTACAATGAGCAGTTCTTC.

The gene calls are TRBV4-1 and TRBJ2-2; the match to TRBD1 covers 7 bases. The CDR3 covers 15 residues. From germline, CDR1 is MGHRA and CDR2 YSYEKL. Trimming removed 5 bases from V and 6 bases from J; junction bases left unmatched: 9. In nucleotides, the CDR3 is TGCGCCAGCAGCTACGACAGGGCTTGGGCCGGGGAGCTGTTTTTT. It is translated as CASSYDRAWAGELFF.

The chain has TRBV14 and TRBJ2-7, with a possible D match to TRBD1 (5 bases). The V and J ends lost 2 bases and 0 bases respectively, with 8 bases between them. The CDR3 extends over 14 amino acids. Germline V gives CDR1 SGHDN, CDR2 FVKESK. CDR3 in amino acids: CASSQTGPSYEQYF. The CDR3 nucleotides read TGTGCCAGCAGCCAAACAGGACCCTCCTACGAGCAGTACTTC.

The rearrangement joins TRBV24-1 to TRBJ1-5; D is possibly TRBD1 (6 bases). This CDR3 has 14 amino acids. Per germline, CDR1 KGHDR and CDR2 SFDVKD. V was clipped by 4 bases and J by 9 bases, with 15 bases between them. CDR3 in amino acids: CATSDPDSPRPQHF. CDR3 DNA sequence: TGTGCCACCAGTGACCCGGACAGTCCTCGGCCCCAGCATTTT.

V is TRBV6-2 or TRBV6-3 and J is TRBJ1-3, with TRBD1 identical over 9 bases. Unmatched junction bases numbered 8, after V lost 5 bases and J lost 0 bases. Looked up from germline, CDR1 is MNHEY and CDR2 is SVGEGT. The CDR3 is made up of 17 amino acids. The CDR3 reads CASSDHPGQGSGNTIYF. DNA of the CDR3: TGTGCCAGCAGTGACCATCCGGGACAGGGCTCTGGAAACACCATATATTTT.

V and J are TRBV6-6 and TRBJ2-7; the D gene is possibly TRBD2 (6 bases). Germline V gene sequence: CDR1 MNHNY, CDR2 SVGAGI (reference sequence). The CDR3 runs to 14 residues. V lost 2 bases and J lost 8, with 16 bases in between. CDR3 in amino acids: CASSYGERGGKQYF. The CDR3 DNA reads TGTGCCAGCAGTTACGGTGAACGGGGAGGAAAGCAGTACTTC.

This chain joins TRBV21-1 and TRBJ1-4; TRBD1 is the table's D call and was not checked against the DNA. TRBV21-1 is classified as a pseudogene. This CDR3 is 14 amino acids long. CDR3 coding DNA: TGTGCCAGCAGGGGACGGCAGGGGGAAGAAAAACTGTTTTTT. Residues: CASRGRQGEEKLFF.

The rearrangement joins TRBV9 to TRBJ1-4, with TRBD1 matching over 8 bases. The length of the CDR3 is 13 residues. J was trimmed by 8 bases and V by 3 bases; bases with no gene match: 3. Germline CDR1 SGDLS, CDR2 YYNGEE. The CDR3 region is CASSDGTGEKLFF. CDR3 bases: TGTGCCAGCAGCGATGGGACAGGAGAAAAACTGTTTTTT.

V usage is TRBV13 and J usage is TRBJ2-3, with a tentative D call TRBD1 (6 bases). V lost 4 bases and J 6 bases, leaving 20 bases between the germline ends. Germline CDR1 reads PRHDT; CDR2 reads FYEKMQ (reference sequence). CDR3 length: 16 amino acids. CDR3 in amino acids: CASSSRWGPAGDTQYF. The DNA of the CDR3 is TGTGCCAGCAGCTCCCGGTGGGGGCCCGCCGGCGATACGCAGTATTTT.

This sequence joins TRBV7-9 and TRBJ1-1; a possible D gene is TRBD1 (5 bases). Trimming left V 1 base short and J 11 bases short, with 17 bases between. The length of the CDR3 is 14 residues. Looked up from germline, CDR1 is SEHNR and CDR2 is FQNEAQ (reference sequence). The chain's CDR3 is CASSLGSGSDEAFF. The CDR3 DNA sequence: TGTGCCAGCAGCTTAGGCTCAGGGTCAGATGAGGCTTTCTTT.

The rearrangement joins TRBV9 to TRBJ1-5, with no clear D. This CDR3 has 15 amino acids. V shed 3 bases and J shed 5 bases, with 15 bases lying between them. Germline CDR1 reads SGDLS; CDR2 reads YYNGEE. The CDR3 protein is CASSGTGSPDQPQHF. In DNA, the CDR3 is TGTGCCAGCAGCGGAACGGGGAGTCCGGATCAGCCCCAGCATTTT.

This sequence joins TRBV9 and TRBJ1-2, with a weak D call TRBD1 (6 bases). Germline CDR1 and CDR2: SGDLS and YYNGEE. V dropped 0 bases and J dropped 4 bases, with 16 bases sitting between them. CDR3 length: 16 amino acids. CDR3 sequence: CASSVDQGRLVYGYTF. The CDR3 nucleotides are TGTGCCAGCAGCGTAGACCAGGGGCGTCTGGTCTATGGCTACACCTTC.

This clone has only a few counts. This sequence joins TRBV6-1 and TRBJ2-1, with unresolved D. V gave up 7 bases and J gave up 0 bases, with 7 bases separating them. This CDR3 has 13 amino acids. In germline, CDR1 is MNHNS, CDR2 SASEGT. The CDR3 protein is CASTVSSYNEQFF. The CDR3 nucleotides are TGTGCCAGCACCGTTTCCTCCTACAATGAGCAGTTCTTC.

The chain uses TRBV12-3 or TRBV12-4 and TRBJ1-2; 8 bases line up with TRBD1. The CDR3 sequence is 13 residues long. The junction had 9 bases not matched to a gene; V was cut back by 7 bases and J by 8 bases. CDR3 nucleotides: TGTGCCAGCATTCCTCAGGGGGCTGGGGGCTACACCTTC. It codes for CASIPQGAGGYTF.

The chain is built from TRBV11-3 and TRBJ1-1; TRBD1 aligns across 7 bases. Germline CDR1 SGHNT, CDR2 YENEEA. The CDR3 has 14 amino acids. Trimming took 5 bases from V and 5 from J; bases not matched to a gene: 8. The CDR3 DNA follows: TGTGCCAGCAGCGAGACAGGGAGCGCTACTGAAGCTTTCTTT. Translated: CASSETGSATEAFF.